These 9 T cell receptor beta chains were all obtained from the same sample, sequenced in a study of Graves' ophthalmopathy and Graves' hyperthyroidism. Amplified material comprised TCR beta CDR3 regions derived from RNA transcripts. RT-PCR with HTBI primers came first, then second-round multiplex PCR. TCRdb reprocessed the multiplex PCR reads via MiXCR and lists one record per CDR3 protein. In the table there are around 520,000 distinct CDR3 sequences, roughly 40% of which are singletons. Sequenced sample: peripheral blood or thyroid tissue (not recorded which). Source of these receptors: an adult man with Graves' hyperthyroidism.

The V gene is TRBV4-1, the J gene TRBJ1-2; D is ambiguous. CDR1 and CDR2 (germline): MGHRA, YSYEKL. CDR3 length: 15 amino acids. V gave up 4 bases and J gave up 0 bases, with 12 bases separating them. The CDR3 here is CASSPRRRANYGYTF. The CDR3 DNA is TGCGCCAGCAGCCCAAGACGGCGGGCTAACTATGGCTACACCTTC.

J is TRBJ1-5 and V is TRBV10-3, with D possibly being TRBD1 (5 bases). The CDR3 consists of 14 residues. Trimming took 6 bases from V and 7 from J, leaving 16 bases between them. The germline gives CDR1 ENHRY, CDR2 SYGVKD. CDR3 in amino acids: CAIRAGTGWQPQHF. The CDR3 DNA is TGTGCCATCAGAGCCGGGACGGGGTGGCAGCCCCAGCATTTT.

This clonotype was counted many times. V is TRBV10-3 and J is TRBJ1-2; 8 nucleotides align to TRBD1. Germline V CDR1 and CDR2: ENHRY, SYGVKD. This CDR3 region has 14 residues. V was pared by 3 bases and J by 4 bases, with 4 bases of the junction left unmatched. CDR3 nucleotides: TGTGCCATCAGTGATTCGGACAGGGCCTATGGCTACACCTTC. Translated, it gives CAISDSDRAYGYTF.

This clonotype was recorded many times. The chain has TRBV10-1 and TRBJ2-7; 9 bases match TRBD2. The CDR3 sequence is 14 residues long. Germline V gene data show CDR1 as WNHNN and CDR2 as SYGVQD (reference sequence). Trimming removed 3 bases from V and 5 bases from J; junction bases left unmatched: 5. The CDR3 spells CASSDGLAGNEQYF. The CDR3 DNA sequence: TGCGCCAGCAGTGATGGCCTAGCGGGAAACGAGCAGTACTTC.

The sample holds many counts of this clonotype. The rearrangement uses TRBV6-1 and TRBJ1-5, with 9 positions matching TRBD1. Germline CDR1 reads MNHNS; CDR2 reads SASEGT. V lost 8 bases and J lost 4; bases outside the gene matches: 6. The CDR3 totals 14 residues. CDR3 residues: CASATTGGNQPQHF. In DNA form, the CDR3 reads TGTGCCAGCGCAACGACAGGGGGTAATCAGCCCCAGCATTTT.

The chain recombines TRBV11-2 with TRBJ2-3, with TRBD2 as a possible D gene (6 bases). V lost 8 bases and J 2 bases, leaving 14 bases between the germline ends. CDR1 and CDR2 from the germline V gene are SGHAT and FQNNGV. This CDR3 region has 14 residues. In nucleotides, the CDR3 is TGTGCCAGCTCGTGGAGGGCCTCCACAGATACGCAGTATTTT. This codes for CASSWRASTDTQYF.

This clonotype was seen a few times. This rearrangement joins TRBV19 to TRBJ2-5; D not certain. Germline CDR1 reads LNHDA; CDR2 reads SQIVND (reference sequence). This CDR3 contains 17 residues. The V end lost 6 bases, the J end lost 3 bases, and 23 bases lay between the germline ends. CDR3 residues: CASSPPGVIPDEETQYF. CDR3 sequence (DNA): TGTGCCAGTAGCCCGCCCGGAGTAATCCCAGATGAAGAGACCCAGTACTTC.

The chain links TRBV7-2 to TRBJ2-7; 10 bases map to TRBD2. This CDR3 region has 14 residues. The germline V gene has CDR1 SGHTA and CDR2 FQGNSA. After removal of 8 bases from V and 7 bases from J, the junction contained 11 bases not matched to a gene. The CDR3 coding sequence is TGTGCCAGCGGAGCGGGGGGGCCGTTGGGTGAGCAGTACTTC. This codes for CASGAGGPLGEQYF.

The chain couples TRBV9 to TRBJ2-1; 8 bases match TRBD1. CDR1 SGDLS and CDR2 YYNGEE come from the germline V gene. The junction had 0 bases not matched to a gene; V was cut back by 2 bases and J by 2 bases. The length of the CDR3 is 14 residues. The CDR3 spells CASSVDRAYNEQFF. The CDR3 coding sequence is TGTGCCAGCAGCGTGGACAGGGCCTACAATGAGCAGTTCTTC.